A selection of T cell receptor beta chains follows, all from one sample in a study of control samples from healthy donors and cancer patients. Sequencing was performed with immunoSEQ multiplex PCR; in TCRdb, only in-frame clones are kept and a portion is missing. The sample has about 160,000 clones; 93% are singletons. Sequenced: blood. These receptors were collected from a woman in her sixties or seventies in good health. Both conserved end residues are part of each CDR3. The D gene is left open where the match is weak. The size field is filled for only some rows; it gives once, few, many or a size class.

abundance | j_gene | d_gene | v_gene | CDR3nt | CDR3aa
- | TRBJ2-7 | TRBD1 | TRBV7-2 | TGTGCCAGCAGCGTGCAGGGGGATGGCTACGAGCAGTACTTC | CASSVQGDGYEQYF
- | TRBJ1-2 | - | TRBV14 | TGTGCCAGCAGCCAAGACAGAAGATTTAAGCACTTC | CASSQDRRFKHF
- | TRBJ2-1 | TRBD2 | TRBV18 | TGTGCCAGCTCACCATTTCGCGGGGGGGAATACAATGAGCAGTTCTTC | CASSPFRGGEYNEQFF
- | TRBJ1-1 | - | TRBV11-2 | TGTGCCAGCAGCTCCGACAGGCTGAACACTGAAGCTTTCTTT | CASSSDRLNTEAFF
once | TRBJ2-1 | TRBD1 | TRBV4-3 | TGCGCCAGCAGCCAAGATGGACAGGGGGGGAATGAGCAGTTCTTC | CASSQDGQGGNEQFF
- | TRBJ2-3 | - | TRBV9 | TGTGCCAGCAGCGTAGATGGAGGAGACACGCAGTATTTT | CASSVDGGDTQYF
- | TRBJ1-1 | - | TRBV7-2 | TGTGTCTCGAGACGGAAGAACACTGAAGCTTTCTTT | CVSRRKNTEAFF
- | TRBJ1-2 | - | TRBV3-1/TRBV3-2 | TGTGCCAGCAGCAGACGTTTTGAGGGGGACTCTGGCTACACCTTC | CASSRRFEGDSGYTF
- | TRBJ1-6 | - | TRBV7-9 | TGTGCCAGCAGCATCGGGATAAAGGGCCAGGGTGACCACTTT | CASSIGIKGQGDHF
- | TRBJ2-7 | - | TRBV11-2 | TGTGCCAGCAGCTTAGATTTGGATGAGGGCACCTACGAGCAGTACTTC | CASSLDLDEGTYEQYF
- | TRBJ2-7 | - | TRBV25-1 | TGTGCCTCCAGTCGAGGGGGGGCTCTGGACGAGCAGTACTTC | CASSRGGALDEQYF
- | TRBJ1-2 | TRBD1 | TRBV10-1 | TGCGCCAGCAGTGAGCCGACGGGACAGGGCCTCTTAGCTAACTATGGCTACACCTTC | CASSEPTGQGLLANYGYTF
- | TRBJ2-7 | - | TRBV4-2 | TGTGCCAGCAGCCAAGAAGGTCCCAGGTTAAATGCCCCCTACGAGCAGTACTTC | CASSQEGPRLNAPYEQYF
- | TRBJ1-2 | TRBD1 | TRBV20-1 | TGCAGTGCCAGTCCCTCGACAGGGCAGGGCTATGGCTACACCTTC | CSASPSTGQGYGYTF
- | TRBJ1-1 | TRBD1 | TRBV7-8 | TGTGCCAGCAGCTTCTTACAGGGGGGTGAAGCTTTCTTT | CASSFLQGGEAFF
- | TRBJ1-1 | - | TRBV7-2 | TGTGCCAGCAGCTTTCGTTTCCAGGGCACTGAAGCTTTCTTT | CASSFRFQGTEAFF
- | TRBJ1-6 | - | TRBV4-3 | TGCGCCAGCAGCCAAGACGCGGCGGATTATAATTCACCCCTCCACTTT | CASSQDAADYNSPLHF
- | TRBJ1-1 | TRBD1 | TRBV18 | TGTGCCAGCTCACCCGGGACAGGAAGGGTGAACACTGAAGCTTTCTTT | CASSPGTGRVNTEAFF
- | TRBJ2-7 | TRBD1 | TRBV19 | TGTGCCAGTGAAAGTCGGACAGGGGGTAGTTACGAGCAGTACTTC | CASESRTGGSYEQYF
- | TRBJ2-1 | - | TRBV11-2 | TGTGCCAGCAGCTTGGGGGGGGGCCCCTACAATGAGCAGTTCTTC | CASSLGGGPYNEQFF
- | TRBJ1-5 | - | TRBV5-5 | TGTGCCAGCAGCTTTAGTGGGCAGCCCCAGCATTTT | CASSFSGQPQHF
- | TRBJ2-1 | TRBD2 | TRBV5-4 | TGTGCCAGCAGCCCCGGACTAGCGGGGGGCTCCTACAATGAGCAGTTCTTC | CASSPGLAGGSYNEQFF
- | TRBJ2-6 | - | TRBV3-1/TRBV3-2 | TGTGCCAGCAGCCACCTACGCCGACCGGGACTGCCAACTCCTGGGGCCAACGTCCTGACTTTC | CASSHLRRPGLPTPGANVLTF
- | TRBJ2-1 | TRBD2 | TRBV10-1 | TGCGCCAGCAGTGACAGCGGGGGGAACAATGAGCAGTTCTTC | CASSDSGGNNEQFF
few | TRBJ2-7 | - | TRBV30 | TGTGCCTGGAACCGGGACGGGTACGAGCAGTACTTC | CAWNRDGYEQYF
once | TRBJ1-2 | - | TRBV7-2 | TGTGCCAGCAGCATATTCCGTGCAGGGAGGGGGAGCAATGGCTACACCTTC | CASSIFRAGRGSNGYTF
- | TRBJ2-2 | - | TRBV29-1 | TGCAGCGTTGGAGAGGCAGGGGCGAACACCGGGGAGCTGTTTTTT | CSVGEAGANTGELFF
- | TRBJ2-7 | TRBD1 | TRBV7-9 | TGTGCCAGCAGCCCGCAGGGGGCCCACTCCTACGAGCAGTACTTC | CASSPQGAHSYEQYF
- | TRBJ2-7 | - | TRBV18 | TGTGCCAGCTCACCTGGGGCCGGAGCAGAGTACGAGCAGTACTTC | CASSPGAGAEYEQYF
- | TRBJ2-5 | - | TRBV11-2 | TGTGCCAGCAGCCCGAGGCTGGGGTTGGAGACCCAGTACTTC | CASSPRLGLETQYF
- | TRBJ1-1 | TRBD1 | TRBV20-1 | TGCAGTGCTAGGGACAGGGATGAAGCTTTCTTT | CSARDRDEAFF
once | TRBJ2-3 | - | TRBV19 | TGTGCCAGTAGTCATGACGGCGGGGTCACAGATACGCAGTATTTT | CASSHDGGVTDTQYF
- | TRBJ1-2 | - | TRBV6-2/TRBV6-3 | TGTGCCAGCAGTTACTCGAATGAGTATGGCTACACCTTC | CASSYSNEYGYTF
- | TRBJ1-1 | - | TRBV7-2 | TGTGCCAGCAGCTTAAATGAGGGGCGCGAAGCTTTCTTT | CASSLNEGREAFF
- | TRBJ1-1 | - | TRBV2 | TGTGCCAGCAAGGTTGAGACAGTGAACACTGAAGCTTTCTTT | CASKVETVNTEAFF
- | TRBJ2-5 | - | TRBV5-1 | TGCGCCAGCAGCTTGACGGGGAAGGAGCAAGAGACCCAGTACTTC | CASSLTGKEQETQYF
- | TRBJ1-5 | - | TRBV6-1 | TGTGCCAGCAGTGAAGTCAATTTGAGCAATCAGCCCCAGCATTTT | CASSEVNLSNQPQHF
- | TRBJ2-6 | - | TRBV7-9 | TGTGCCAGCAGCGTCCGACAGGGTCGCTGGGGGGCTGGGGCCAACGTCCTGACTTTC | CASSVRQGRWGAGANVLTF
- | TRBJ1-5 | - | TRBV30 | TGTGCCTGGAGAAACAGGGTGGTTTCCTATAGCAATCAGCCCCAGCATTTT | CAWRNRVVSYSNQPQHF
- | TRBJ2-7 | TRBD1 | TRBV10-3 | TGTGCCATCAGGGGACAGGGGGCCTACGAGCAGTACTTC | CAIRGQGAYEQYF
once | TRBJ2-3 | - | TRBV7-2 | TGTGCCAGCAGCTTATATCGGGGCGCCGGCACAGATACGCAGTATTTT | CASSLYRGAGTDTQYF
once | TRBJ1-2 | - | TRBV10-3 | TGTGCCATCAGTGAGTCGGGAAGCCCTATAGATGGCTACACCTTC | CAISESGSPIDGYTF
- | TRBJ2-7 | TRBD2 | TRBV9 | TGTGCCAGCAGCGTAGAACTAGCGGGGGGGCGTCTCGAGCAGTACTTC | CASSVELAGGRLEQYF
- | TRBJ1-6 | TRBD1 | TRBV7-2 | TGTGCCAGCAGCTACCGACAGGGGGAAAATTCACCCCTCCACTTT | CASSYRQGENSPLHF
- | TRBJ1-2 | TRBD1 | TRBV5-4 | TGTGCCAGCAGCCCAAGGACAGGGTCAAATGCGTGGGGCTACACCTTC | CASSPRTGSNAWGYTF
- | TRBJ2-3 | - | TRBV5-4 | TGTGCCAGCAGCTTGGATCGGGGGTTCACAGATACGCAGTATTTT | CASSLDRGFTDTQYF
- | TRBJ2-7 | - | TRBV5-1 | TGCGCCAGCAGCTTGGGTGCGGGTACCTACGAGCAGTACTTC | CASSLGAGTYEQYF
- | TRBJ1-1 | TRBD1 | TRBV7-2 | TGTGCCAGCAGCCGTAGACCAGGGGGGGGAACTGAAGCTTTCTTT | CASSRRPGGGTEAFF
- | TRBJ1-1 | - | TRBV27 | TGTGCCAGCAGTTTATCGGGACTGAACACTGAAGCTTTCTTT | CASSLSGLNTEAFF